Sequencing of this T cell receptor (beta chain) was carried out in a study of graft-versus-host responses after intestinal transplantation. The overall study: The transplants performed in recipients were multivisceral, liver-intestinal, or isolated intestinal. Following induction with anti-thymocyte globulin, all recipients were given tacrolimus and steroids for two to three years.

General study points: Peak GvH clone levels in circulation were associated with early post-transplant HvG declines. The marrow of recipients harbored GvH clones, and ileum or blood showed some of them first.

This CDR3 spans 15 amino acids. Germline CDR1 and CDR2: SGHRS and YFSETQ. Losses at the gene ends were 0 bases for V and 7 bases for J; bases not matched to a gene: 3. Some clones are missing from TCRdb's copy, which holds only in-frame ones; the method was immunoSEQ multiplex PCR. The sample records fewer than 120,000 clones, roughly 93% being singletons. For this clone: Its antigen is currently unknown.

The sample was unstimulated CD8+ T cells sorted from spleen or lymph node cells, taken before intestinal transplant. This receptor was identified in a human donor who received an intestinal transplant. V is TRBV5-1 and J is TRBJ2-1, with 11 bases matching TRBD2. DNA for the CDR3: TGCGCCAGCAGCTTGGTTAGGACTAGCGGGAATGAGCAGTTCTTC. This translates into CASSLVRTSGNEQFF.